One and the same sample provided the 9 T cell receptor beta chains below, sequenced in a study of PD-L1 blockade in urothelial cancer. The method was immunoSEQ multiplex PCR; TCRdb's version includes in-frame clones alone and lacks a portion of them. The sample lists about 32,000 clones; roughly 88% were seen once. Here the sequenced sample was PBMCs, taken around atezolizumab (anti-PD-L1) treatment. Every receptor here comes from a man between 60 and 75 years old with urothelial cancer.

The chain recombines TRBV7-9 with TRBJ1-1; no clear D gene. Germline V gives CDR1 SEHNR, CDR2 FQNEAQ (reference sequence). The CDR3 consists of 14 residues. V was trimmed by 5 bases and J by 1 base, leaving 11 bases between them. CDR3 coding DNA: TGTGCCAGCAGCCCGACCCTAGAGAACACTGAAGCTTTCTTT. It specifies CASSPTLENTEAFF.

This clone was detected only a few times. V is TRBV7-9 and J is TRBJ1-5; D may be TRBD1 (5 bases). V was cut by 5 bases and J by 6 bases, with 17 bases left in between. In germline, CDR1 is SEHNR, CDR2 FQNEAQ (reference sequence). The CDR3 covers 15 residues. The CDR3 region has the DNA TGTGCCAGCAGCCGAGGCGGGGGGGGAGGTCAGCCCCAGCATTTT. It specifies CASSRGGGGGQPQHF.

V usage is TRBV5-5 and J usage is TRBJ1-5; 9 nucleotides align to TRBD1. Trimming at V came to 4 bases and at J to 5 bases, leaving 13 bases not matched to a gene. Germline CDR1 reads SGHKS; CDR2 reads YYEKEE (reference sequence). The CDR3 has 17 amino acids. The CDR3 sequence is CASSTIPLRTGDQPQHF. Written as DNA, the CDR3 is TGTGCCAGCAGCACGATTCCCCTCCGGACAGGGGATCAGCCCCAGCATTTT.

This sequence joins TRBV11-1 and TRBJ1-6; 7 bases align to TRBD1. The ends lost 2 bases at V and 0 bases at J; junction bases unmatched: 7. CDR3 length: 18 residues. Germline CDR1 is SGHAT and CDR2 is FQDESV (reference sequence). CDR3 region: CASSLRRQGSSYNSPLHF. In nucleotides, the CDR3 is TGTGCCAGCAGCTTAAGGCGACAGGGAAGCTCCTATAATTCACCCCTCCACTTT. Looking up the rest from reference TRBV11-1 and TRBJ1-6 gives the full variable domain: EAEVAQSPRYKITEKSQAVAFWCDPISGHATLYWYRQILGQGPELLVQFQDESVVDDSQLPKDRFSAERLKGVDSTLKIQPAELGDSAMYLCASSLRRQGSSYNSPLHFGNGTRLTVT.

As concerns this clone: This sample also contains other DNA sequences that code for the same CDR3. The V call is TRBV29-1, the J call TRBJ2-1; 10 nucleotides agree with TRBD1. Germline V gene data show CDR1 as SQVTM and CDR2 as ANQGSEA. V lost 7 bases, J lost 4 bases, and 1 base stayed unmatched. The CDR3 runs 12 residues. The DNA for the CDR3 is TGCAGCGCGGGACAGGGGTACAATGAGCAGTTCTTC. Its protein product is CSAGQGYNEQFF.

This clone turned up a few times. The CDR3 DNA reads as TGTGCCAGCAGTTCCCCGACACTCCGATCGTCAGGAAAACTGTTTTTT. Its translation: CASSSPTLRSSGKLFF. The chain employs TRBV27 and TRBJ1-4; D gene unclear. The germline V gene encodes CDR1 MNHEY and CDR2 SMNVEV (reference sequence). This CDR3 contains 16 residues. Trimming shortened V by 4 bases and J by 10 bases, and 22 bases separated the two germline ends.

The chain employs TRBV30 and TRBJ2-3, with a weak D call TRBD1 (5 bases). CDR1 and CDR2 (germline): GTSNPN, SVGIG (reference sequence). V was shortened by 5 bases and J by 0 bases, with 15 bases between the two germline ends. The length of the CDR3 is 15 residues. The CDR3 protein is CAWELQGLSTDTQYF. The CDR3 coding sequence is TGTGCCTGGGAGTTGCAGGGCCTAAGCACAGATACGCAGTATTTT.

The gene calls are TRBV2 and TRBJ2-1; 11 bases match TRBD2. Looked up from germline, CDR1 is SNHLY and CDR2 is FYNNEI. The CDR3 totals 14 residues. V trimming: 10 bases; J trimming: 6 bases; junction bases outside the gene matches: 8. CDR3 in DNA: TGTGCCACCTGTCTAGCGGGAGGAGGCAATGAGCAGTTCTTC. This sequence encodes CATCLAGGGNEQFF.

The J gene is TRBJ2-1, the V gene TRBV6-5; a weak D match, TRBD1 (5 bases). Germline assignment: CDR1 MNHEY and CDR2 SVGAGI. The V end was cut by 6 bases, the J end by 4 bases, with 16 bases between. The CDR3 loop spans 15 amino acids. The CDR3 DNA follows: TGTGCCAGCAGGTATATGCCAGGACAATACAATGAGCAGTTCTTC. It encodes CASRYMPGQYNEQFF.